This T cell receptor beta chain was sequenced for a study of cytomegalovirus exposure and HLA in healthy donors. Points from the study as a whole: For most TCR beta V segments, an earlier analysis put the productive rate at about 87% or about 30% of the time.

About this clone itself: The target antigen is unknown.

V was pared by 1 base and J by 4 bases, with 6 bases of the junction left unmatched. Per the germline V gene, CDR1 is GTSNPN and CDR2 is SVGIG (reference sequence). CDR3 size: 14 residues. 13 Jbeta primers and 60 Vbeta primers were used for the PCR. Profiled with immunoSEQ multiplex PCR; TCRdb holds only in-frame clones, not every one. This sample has around 100,000 clones, with about 83% found just once. What was sequenced was PBMCs. The chain joins TRBV30 to TRBJ1-1; 7 bases fit TRBD1. The source of this sequence is a woman under 30 in good health and CMV-seropositive. CDR3 DNA: TGTGCCTGGAGTGGAACCACAGGGGCCACTGAAGCTTTCTTT. Amino acids: CAWSGTTGATEAFF.